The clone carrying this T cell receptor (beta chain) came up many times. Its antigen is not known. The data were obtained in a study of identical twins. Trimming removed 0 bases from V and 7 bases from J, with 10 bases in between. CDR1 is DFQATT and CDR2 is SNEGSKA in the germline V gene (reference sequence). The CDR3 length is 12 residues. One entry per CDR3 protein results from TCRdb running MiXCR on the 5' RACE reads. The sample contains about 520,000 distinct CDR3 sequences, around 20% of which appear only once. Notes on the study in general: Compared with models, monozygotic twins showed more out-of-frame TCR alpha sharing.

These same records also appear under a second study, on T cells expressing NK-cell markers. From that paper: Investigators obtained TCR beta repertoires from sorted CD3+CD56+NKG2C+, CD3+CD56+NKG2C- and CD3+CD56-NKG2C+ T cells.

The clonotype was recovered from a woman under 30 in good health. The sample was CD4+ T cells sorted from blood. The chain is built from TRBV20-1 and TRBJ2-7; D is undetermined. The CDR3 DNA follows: TGCAGTGCTAGAGATCGTCTGGGAGAGCAGTACTTC. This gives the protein CSARDRLGEQYF.